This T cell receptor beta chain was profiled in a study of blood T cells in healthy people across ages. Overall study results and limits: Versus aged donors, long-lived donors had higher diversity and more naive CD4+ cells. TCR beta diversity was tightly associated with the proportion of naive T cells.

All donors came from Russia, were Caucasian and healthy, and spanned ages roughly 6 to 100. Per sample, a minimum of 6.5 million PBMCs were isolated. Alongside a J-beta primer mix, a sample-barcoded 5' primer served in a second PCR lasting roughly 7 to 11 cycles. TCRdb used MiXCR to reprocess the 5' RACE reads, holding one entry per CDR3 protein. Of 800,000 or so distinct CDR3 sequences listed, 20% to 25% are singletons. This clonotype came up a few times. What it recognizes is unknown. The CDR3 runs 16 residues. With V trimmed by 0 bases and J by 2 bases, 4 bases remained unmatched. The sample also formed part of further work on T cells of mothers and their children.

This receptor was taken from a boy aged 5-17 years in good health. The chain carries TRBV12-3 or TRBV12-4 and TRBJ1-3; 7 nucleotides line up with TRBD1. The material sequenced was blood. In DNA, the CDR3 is TGTGCCAGCAGTTTAGCGCAGGGGACAGCTGGAAACACCATATATTTT. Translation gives CASSLAQGTAGNTIYF.